This TCR beta chain derives from a study of T cell clones after liver transplantation. Notes on the study in general: Rather than being deleted, graft donor-reactive T cells may have moved into the graft. In two subjects, few donor cells limited the measurable donor-reactive repertoire.

Here immunoSEQ multiplex PCR was the method, and the copy in TCRdb shows in-frame clones only, minus some. Of about 78,000 clones in the sample, 75% to 90% were seen once. About this clone: Its antigen remains unidentified.

V gave up 3 bases and J gave up 3 bases, with 8 bases separating them. The CDR3 has 13 residues. Germline CDR1 reads MNHGY; CDR2 reads SVAAGI. The chain combines TRBV6-9 with TRBJ1-2; no clear D. This specimen was CD4+ T cells from blood, taken before liver transplant. The sequence derives from a human donor who received a liver transplant. The CDR3 reads CASSYKADYGYTF. CDR3 sequence (DNA): TGTGCCAGCAGTTACAAGGCGGACTATGGCTACACCTTC.